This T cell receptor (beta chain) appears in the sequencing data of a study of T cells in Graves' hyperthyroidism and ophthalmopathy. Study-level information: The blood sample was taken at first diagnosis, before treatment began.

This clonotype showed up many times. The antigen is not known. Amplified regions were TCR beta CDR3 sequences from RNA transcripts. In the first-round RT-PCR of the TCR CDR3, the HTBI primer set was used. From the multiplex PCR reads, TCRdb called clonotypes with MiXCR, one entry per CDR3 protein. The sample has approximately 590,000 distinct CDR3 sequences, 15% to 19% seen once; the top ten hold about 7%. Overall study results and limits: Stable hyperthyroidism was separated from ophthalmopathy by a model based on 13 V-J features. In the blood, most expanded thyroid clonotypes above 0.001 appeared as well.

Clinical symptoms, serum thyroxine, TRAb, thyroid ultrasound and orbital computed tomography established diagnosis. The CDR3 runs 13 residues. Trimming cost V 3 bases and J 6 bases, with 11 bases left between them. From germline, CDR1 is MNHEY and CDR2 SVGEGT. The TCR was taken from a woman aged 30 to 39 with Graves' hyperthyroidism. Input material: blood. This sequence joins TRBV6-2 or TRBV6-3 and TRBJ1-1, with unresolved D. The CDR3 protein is CASSYLAAAEAFF. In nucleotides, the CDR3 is TGTGCCAGCAGTTATCTGGCGGCCGCTGAAGCTTTCTTT.